The present T cell receptor beta chain was sequenced within a study of CD8 T cells in Susac syndrome. Random-hexamer reverse transcription was applied to about 0.45 to 1 ug RNA. An immunoSEQ multiplex PCR amplified TCR beta CDR3 over 54 Vbeta and 13 Jbeta. From the immunoSEQ multiplex PCR reads, TCRdb called clonotypes with MiXCR, one entry per CDR3 protein. The sample shows 150,000 to 200,000 distinct CDR3 sequences, 90% to 95% of them seen only once. CD8+ and CD4+ T cells circulating in blood were sequenced for TCR beta. The CD8+ and CD4+ T cells were negatively isolated, with the TEMRA cells enriched by FACS. The CDR3 sequence is 13 residues long. V was trimmed by 3 bases and J by 8 bases, leaving 8 bases between them. The germline gives CDR1 MGHDK, CDR2 SYGVNS.

This receptor was obtained from a human donor in good health. The sample consisted of CD4+ T cells from PBMCs. This chain connects TRBV25-1 to TRBJ1-6; the D is unclear. For the CDR3, the DNA is TGTGCCAGCAGTGACGTCGGAGATTCACCCCTCCACTTT. Amino acids: CASSDVGDSPLHF.